This is a list of T cell receptor beta chains from one sample in a study of neurological immune-mediated disorders. TCRdb passed the 5' RACE reads through MiXCR, listing each CDR3 protein once. Of tens of thousands of distinct CDR3 sequences listed, approximately 4.6% are singletons. What was sequenced was PBMCs. The receptors stem from a woman in her sixties or seventies with multiple sclerosis. Each CDR3 is given with its conserved first and last residue. Fields, in order: V gene, J gene, CDR3 length, clone size, CDR3 protein. Clone sizes are given selectively: once, few, many, or a class where the clone is expanded.

v_gene: TRBV5-5; j_gene: TRBJ1-4; len: 15; abundance: many; CDR3aa: CASSTAMTVNEKLFF
v_gene: TRBV28; j_gene: TRBJ1-5; len: 15; abundance: many; CDR3aa: CASSLGQGGNQPQHF
v_gene: TRBV20-1; j_gene: TRBJ2-5; len: 10; abundance: many; CDR3aa: CSWGPQTQYF
v_gene: TRBV7-2; j_gene: TRBJ2-1; len: 15; abundance: many; CDR3aa: CASSPVLDGIDEQFF
v_gene: TRBV7-9; j_gene: TRBJ2-6; len: 16; abundance: many; CDR3aa: CASTKQGGPGANVLTF
v_gene: TRBV4-1; j_gene: TRBJ1-1; len: 15; abundance: many; CDR3aa: CASSQDEGMGTEAFF
v_gene: TRBV12-3/TRBV12-4; j_gene: TRBJ1-1; len: 15; abundance: many; CDR3aa: CASRPYQGEGTEAFF
v_gene: TRBV18; j_gene: TRBJ2-7; len: 15; abundance: many; CDR3aa: CASSPALQGYDEQYF
v_gene: TRBV6-6; j_gene: TRBJ1-1; len: 14; abundance: many; CDR3aa: CAGSDRTGISEAFF
v_gene: TRBV29-1; j_gene: TRBJ2-1; len: 13; abundance: medium-sized; CDR3aa: CSVGAIGDNEQFF
v_gene: TRBV20-1; j_gene: TRBJ2-7; len: 18; abundance: many; CDR3aa: CSARREPGTGGLVYEQYF
v_gene: TRBV5-1; j_gene: TRBJ2-1; len: 15; abundance: many; CDR3aa: CASSSTGTGENEQFF
v_gene: TRBV4-1; j_gene: TRBJ2-5; len: 14; abundance: medium-sized; CDR3aa: CASSPPGGSETQYF
v_gene: TRBV7-9; j_gene: TRBJ2-6; len: 17; abundance: many; CDR3aa: CASSYQTGISGANVLTF
v_gene: TRBV5-1; j_gene: TRBJ2-2; len: 15; abundance: many; CDR3aa: CASSDTSVGTGELFF
v_gene: TRBV5-4; j_gene: TRBJ1-3; len: 16; abundance: few; CDR3aa: CASSGRDTNSGNTIYF
v_gene: TRBV29-1; j_gene: TRBJ1-2; len: 17; abundance: many; CDR3aa: CSVERQIPPPTNYGYTF
v_gene: TRBV6-5; j_gene: TRBJ2-7; len: 13; abundance: many; CDR3aa: CASSRTGKYEQYF
v_gene: TRBV18; j_gene: TRBJ2-2; len: 18; abundance: -; CDR3aa: CASSPLTSGAANTGELFF
v_gene: TRBV5-1; j_gene: TRBJ1-1; len: 13; abundance: many; CDR3aa: CASSLDRDSGAFF
v_gene: TRBV6-1; j_gene: TRBJ2-3; len: 17; abundance: few; CDR3aa: CASRSPGGGPLGDTQYF
v_gene: TRBV6-6; j_gene: TRBJ1-1; len: 16; abundance: many; CDR3aa: CASSYGSKGQGTEAFF
v_gene: TRBV6-1; j_gene: TRBJ2-5; len: 11; abundance: many; CDR3aa: CARRNRETQYF
v_gene: TRBV5-6; j_gene: TRBJ2-7; len: 15; abundance: many; CDR3aa: CASSSPGRGLYEQYF
v_gene: TRBV10-3; j_gene: TRBJ2-7; len: 16; abundance: many; CDR3aa: CAIRAGTGAGAYEQYF
v_gene: TRBV5-1; j_gene: TRBJ2-3; len: 15; abundance: many; CDR3aa: CASNLQGASADTQYF
v_gene: TRBV5-1; j_gene: TRBJ2-5; len: 14; abundance: many; CDR3aa: CASSLPPPEETQYF
v_gene: TRBV7-6; j_gene: TRBJ2-7; len: 17; abundance: many; CDR3aa: CASSLGKPGQVSYEQYF
v_gene: TRBV20-1; j_gene: TRBJ2-1; len: 15; abundance: many; CDR3aa: CSARDRAGGLNEQFF
v_gene: TRBV20-1; j_gene: TRBJ1-2; len: 13; abundance: many; CDR3aa: CSARDQGPHGYTF
v_gene: TRBV20-1; j_gene: TRBJ2-7; len: 12; abundance: many; CDR3aa: CSARDFRYEQYF
v_gene: TRBV27; j_gene: TRBJ1-5; len: 14; abundance: many; CDR3aa: CASSRDRGVQPQHF
v_gene: TRBV7-2; j_gene: TRBJ2-5; len: 15; abundance: many; CDR3aa: CASTSGSDRGETQYF
v_gene: TRBV20-1; j_gene: TRBJ2-1; len: 17; abundance: many; CDR3aa: CSARALAGGSSYNEQFF
v_gene: TRBV28; j_gene: TRBJ2-7; len: 16; abundance: many; CDR3aa: CASSSINRAAIHEQYF
v_gene: TRBV20-1; j_gene: TRBJ1-2; len: 13; abundance: many; CDR3aa: CSAPLPGHYGYTF